The T cell receptor (beta chain) described here comes from a study of blood T cell repertoires in COVID-19. Across the study: Sample material is recorded as cDNA or gDNA derived from T cells, B-cell-depleted T cells, or PBMCs.

The V segment lost 5 bases and the J segment 5 bases; nucleotides outside the gene matches: 6. Germline lookup yields CDR1 SEHNR and CDR2 FQNEAQ (reference sequence). This CDR3 comprises 14 residues. Original data processing: Researchers report that nucleated cell counts were estimated from reference gene primer amplification. Generated by immunoSEQ multiplex PCR, the TCRdb table keeps only in-frame clones and is missing some. V, J and clone size reflect that table, while D and trimming were determined from the DNA. The repertoire has some 150,000 clones, more than 65% of them found once; the top ten carry 4%. This clone occurred a few times.

Sequenced material: peripheral blood. This rearrangement joins TRBV7-9 to TRBJ1-5, with TRBD1 identical over 7 bases. This clonotype originated in a woman between 55 and 75 years old with acute or convalescent COVID-19. CDR3 DNA: TGTGCCAGCAGCAAGCACGGGACAGATCAGCCCCAGCATTTT. Translating it yields CASSKHGTDQPQHF.